This T cell receptor beta chain emerged from a study of vaccination and CD4 T cells after COVID-19. Findings and limits, study-wide: In convalescent patients, 304 of 307 vaccine-specific clones were spike mono-reactive.

To note about this clonotype: Antigen specificity is unknown.

Treatment in this sample: approximately 9-day PBMC culture with coronavirus spike peptide pools or control peptides (ViraFEST assay). Oncomine TCR Beta short-read sequencing was applied to DNA from cultured CD4+ T cells. In TCRdb, the PCR reads were re-called with MiXCR into one record per CDR3 protein. The sample consists of more than 3,000 distinct CDR3 sequences, more than 20% of them appearing once. V was shortened by 6 bases and J by 9 bases, with 15 bases between the two germline ends. The CDR3 extends over 13 amino acids. The germline V gene encodes CDR1 MNHNS and CDR2 SASEGT. Sequenced here: CD4+ T cells from blood, cultured in vitro, sampled after SARS-CoV-2 vaccination. The source is a human donor who had recovered from COVID-19. J is TRBJ2-1 and V is TRBV6-1; TRBD2 might be the D (6 bases). The chain's CDR3 is CASSPGGMGEQFF. CDR3 sequence (DNA): TGTGCCAGCAGCCCGGGCGGGATGGGTGAGCAGTTCTTC.